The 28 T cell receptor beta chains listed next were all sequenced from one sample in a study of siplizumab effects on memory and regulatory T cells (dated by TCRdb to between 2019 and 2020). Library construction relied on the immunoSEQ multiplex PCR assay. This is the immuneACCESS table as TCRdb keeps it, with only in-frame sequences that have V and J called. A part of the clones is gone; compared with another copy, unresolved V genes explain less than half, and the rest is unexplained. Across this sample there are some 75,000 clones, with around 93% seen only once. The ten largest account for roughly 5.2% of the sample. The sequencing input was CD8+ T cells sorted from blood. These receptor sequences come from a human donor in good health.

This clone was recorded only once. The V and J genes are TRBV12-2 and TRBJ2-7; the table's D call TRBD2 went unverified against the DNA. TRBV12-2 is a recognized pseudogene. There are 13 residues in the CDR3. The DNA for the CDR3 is TGTGCAAGTCGCTTGGGTGGGGAGAGGGAGCAGTACTTC. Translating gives CASRLGGEREQYF.

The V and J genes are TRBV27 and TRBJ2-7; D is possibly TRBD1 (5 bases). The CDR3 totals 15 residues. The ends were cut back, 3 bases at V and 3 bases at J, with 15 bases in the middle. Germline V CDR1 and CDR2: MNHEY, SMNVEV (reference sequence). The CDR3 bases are TGTGCCAGCAGTTTCTTCCAGGGAAACGTCTACGAGCAGTACTTC. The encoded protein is CASSFFQGNVYEQYF.

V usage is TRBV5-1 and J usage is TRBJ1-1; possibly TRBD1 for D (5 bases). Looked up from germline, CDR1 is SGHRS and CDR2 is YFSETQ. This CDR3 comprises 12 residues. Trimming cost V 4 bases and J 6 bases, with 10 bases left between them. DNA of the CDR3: TGCGCCAGCAGCCAGGGATTACCTGAAGCTTTCTTT. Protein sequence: CASSQGLPEAFF. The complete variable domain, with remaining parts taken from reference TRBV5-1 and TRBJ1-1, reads KAGVTQTPRYLIKTRGQQVTLSCSPISGHRSVSWYQQTPGQGLQFLFEYFSETQRNKGNFPGRFSGRQFSNSRSEMNVSTLELGDSALYLCASSQGLPEAFFGQGTRLTVV.

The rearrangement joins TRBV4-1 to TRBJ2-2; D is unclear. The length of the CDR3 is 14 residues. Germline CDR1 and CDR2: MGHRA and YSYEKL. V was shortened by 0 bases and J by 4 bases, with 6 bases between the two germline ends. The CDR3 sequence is CASSQERSTGELFF. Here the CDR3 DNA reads TGCGCCAGCAGCCAAGAAAGGTCCACCGGGGAGCTGTTTTTT.

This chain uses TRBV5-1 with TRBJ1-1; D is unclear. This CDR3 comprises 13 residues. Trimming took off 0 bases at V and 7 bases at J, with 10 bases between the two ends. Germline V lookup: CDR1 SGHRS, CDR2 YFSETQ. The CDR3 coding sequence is TGCGCCAGCAGCTTGGATTGGGAGGATGAAGCTTTCTTT. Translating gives CASSLDWEDEAFF.

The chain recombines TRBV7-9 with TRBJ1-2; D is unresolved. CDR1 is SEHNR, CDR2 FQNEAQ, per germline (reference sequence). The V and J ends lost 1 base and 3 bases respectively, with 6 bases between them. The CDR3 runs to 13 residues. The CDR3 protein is CASSLDSYYGYTF. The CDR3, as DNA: TGTGCCAGCAGCTTAGACAGTTACTATGGCTACACCTTC.

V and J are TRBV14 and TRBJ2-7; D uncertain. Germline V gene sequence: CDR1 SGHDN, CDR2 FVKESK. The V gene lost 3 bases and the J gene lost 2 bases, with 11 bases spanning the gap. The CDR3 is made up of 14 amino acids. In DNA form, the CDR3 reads TGTGCCAGCAGCCAGTTGGTGGTGCCCTACGAGCAGTACTTC. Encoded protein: CASSQLVVPYEQYF.

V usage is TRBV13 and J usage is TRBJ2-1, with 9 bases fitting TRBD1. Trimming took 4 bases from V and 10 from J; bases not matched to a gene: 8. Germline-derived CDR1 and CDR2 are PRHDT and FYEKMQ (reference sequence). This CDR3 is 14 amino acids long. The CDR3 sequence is CASSSGGQGFEQFF. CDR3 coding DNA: TGTGCCAGCAGCTCGGGGGGACAGGGTTTCGAGCAGTTCTTC.

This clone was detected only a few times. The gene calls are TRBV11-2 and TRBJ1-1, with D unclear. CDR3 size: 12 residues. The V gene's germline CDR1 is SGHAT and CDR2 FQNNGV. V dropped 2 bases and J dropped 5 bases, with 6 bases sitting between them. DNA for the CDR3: TGTGCCAGCAGCTTATCCGGAACTGAAGCTTTCTTT. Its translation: CASSLSGTEAFF.

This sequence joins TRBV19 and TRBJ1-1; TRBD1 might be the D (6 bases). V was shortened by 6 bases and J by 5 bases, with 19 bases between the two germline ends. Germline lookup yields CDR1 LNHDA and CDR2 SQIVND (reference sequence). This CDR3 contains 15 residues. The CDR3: CASRLSGGGRTEAFF. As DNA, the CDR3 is TGTGCCAGTAGATTATCGGGCGGGGGCCGTACTGAAGCTTTCTTT.

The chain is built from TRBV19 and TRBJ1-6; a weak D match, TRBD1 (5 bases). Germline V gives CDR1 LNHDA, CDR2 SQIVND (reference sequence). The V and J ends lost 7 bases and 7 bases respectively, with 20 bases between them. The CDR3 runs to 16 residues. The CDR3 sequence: CASTTDGGRGNSPLHF. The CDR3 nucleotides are TGTGCCAGTACCACCGACGGGGGACGGGGAAATTCACCCCTCCACTTT. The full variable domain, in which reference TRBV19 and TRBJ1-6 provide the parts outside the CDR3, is DGGITQSPKYLFRKEGQNVTLSCEQNLNHDAMYWYRQDPGQGLRLIYYSQIVNDFQKGDIAEGYSVSREKKESFPLTVTSAQKNPTAFYLCASTTDGGRGNSPLHFGNGTRLTVT.

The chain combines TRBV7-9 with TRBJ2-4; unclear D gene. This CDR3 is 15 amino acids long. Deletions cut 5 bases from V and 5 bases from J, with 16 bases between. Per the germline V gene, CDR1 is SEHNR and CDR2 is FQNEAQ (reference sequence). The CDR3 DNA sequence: TGTGCCAGCAGCGTGACCTTGGGAACTGAAAACATTCAGTACTTC. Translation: CASSVTLGTENIQYF.

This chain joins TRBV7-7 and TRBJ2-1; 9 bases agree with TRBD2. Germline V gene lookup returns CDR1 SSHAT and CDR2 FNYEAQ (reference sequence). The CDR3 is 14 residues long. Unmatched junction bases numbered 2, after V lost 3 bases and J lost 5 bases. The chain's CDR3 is CASSFASGDNEQFF. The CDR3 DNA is TGTGCCAGCAGCTTTGCTAGCGGGGACAATGAGCAGTTCTTC. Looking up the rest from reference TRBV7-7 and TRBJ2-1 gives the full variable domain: GAGVSQSPRYKVTKRGQDVTLRCDPISSHATLYWYQQALGQGPEFLTYFNYEAQPDKSGLPSDRFSAERPEGSISTLTIQRTEQRDSAMYRCASSFASGDNEQFFGPGTRLTVL.

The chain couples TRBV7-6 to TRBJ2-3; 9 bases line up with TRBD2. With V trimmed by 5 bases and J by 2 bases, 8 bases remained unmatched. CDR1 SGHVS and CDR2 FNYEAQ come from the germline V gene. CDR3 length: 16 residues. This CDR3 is CASSIISGGITDTQYF. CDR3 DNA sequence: TGTGCCAGCAGCATCATCAGCGGGGGGATCACAGATACGCAGTATTTT.

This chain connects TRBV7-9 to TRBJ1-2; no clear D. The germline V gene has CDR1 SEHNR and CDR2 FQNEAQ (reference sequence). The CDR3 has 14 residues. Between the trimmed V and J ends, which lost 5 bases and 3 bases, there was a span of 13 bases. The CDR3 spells CASSPIISYYGYTF. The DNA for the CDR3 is TGTGCCAGCAGCCCTATTATCAGCTACTATGGCTACACCTTC.

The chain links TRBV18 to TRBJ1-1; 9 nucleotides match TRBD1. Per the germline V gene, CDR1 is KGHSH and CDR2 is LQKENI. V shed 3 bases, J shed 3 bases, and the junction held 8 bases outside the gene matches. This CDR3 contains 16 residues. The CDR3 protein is CASSPNRRQGDTEAFF. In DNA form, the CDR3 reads TGTGCCAGCTCACCTAATAGACGACAGGGGGACACTGAAGCTTTCTTT.

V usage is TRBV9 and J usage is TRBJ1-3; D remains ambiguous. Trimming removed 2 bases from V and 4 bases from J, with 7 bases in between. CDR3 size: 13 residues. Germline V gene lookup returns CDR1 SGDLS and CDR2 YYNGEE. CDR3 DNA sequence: TGTGCCAGCAGCGTTGGAAGGGGAAACACCATATATTTT. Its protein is CASSVGRGNTIYF. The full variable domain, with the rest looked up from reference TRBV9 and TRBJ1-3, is DSGVTQTPKHLITATGQRVTLRCSPRSGDLSVYWYQQSLDQGLQFLIQYYNGEERAKGNILERFSAQQFPDLHSELNLSSLELGDSALYFCASSVGRGNTIYFGEGSWLTVV.

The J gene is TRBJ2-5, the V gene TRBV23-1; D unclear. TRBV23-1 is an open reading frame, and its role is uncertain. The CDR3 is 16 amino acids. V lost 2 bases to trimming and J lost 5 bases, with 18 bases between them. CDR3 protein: CASSQGGDRVGETQYF. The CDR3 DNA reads TGCGCCAGCAGTCAAGGTGGGGATAGGGTTGGGGAGACCCAGTACTTC.

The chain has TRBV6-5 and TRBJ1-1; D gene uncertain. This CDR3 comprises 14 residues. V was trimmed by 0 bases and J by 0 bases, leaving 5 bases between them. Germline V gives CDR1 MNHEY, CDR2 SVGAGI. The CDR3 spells CASSYSTLNTEAFF. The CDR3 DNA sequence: TGTGCCAGCAGTTACTCGACATTGAACACTGAAGCTTTCTTT.

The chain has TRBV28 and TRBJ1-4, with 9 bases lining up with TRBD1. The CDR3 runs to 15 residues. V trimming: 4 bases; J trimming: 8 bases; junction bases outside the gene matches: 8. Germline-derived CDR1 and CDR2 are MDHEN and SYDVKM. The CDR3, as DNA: TGTGCCAGCAGTTCCTTGACAGGGGGAAGGGAAAAACTGTTTTTT. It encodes CASSSLTGGREKLFF. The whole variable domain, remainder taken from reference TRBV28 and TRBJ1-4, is DVKVTQSSRYLVKRTGEKVFLECVQDMDHENMFWYRQDPGLGLRLIYFSYDVKMKEKGDIPEGYSVSREKKERFSLILESASTNQTSMYLCASSSLTGGREKLFFGSGTQLSVL.

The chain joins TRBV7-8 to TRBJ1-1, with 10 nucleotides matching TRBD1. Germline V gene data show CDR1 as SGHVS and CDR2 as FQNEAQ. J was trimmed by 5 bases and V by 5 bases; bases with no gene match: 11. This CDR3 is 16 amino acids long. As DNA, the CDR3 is TGTGCCAGCAGCGGCGATAGAGGGACAGGGGCAACTGAAGCTTTCTTT. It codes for CASSGDRGTGATEAFF.

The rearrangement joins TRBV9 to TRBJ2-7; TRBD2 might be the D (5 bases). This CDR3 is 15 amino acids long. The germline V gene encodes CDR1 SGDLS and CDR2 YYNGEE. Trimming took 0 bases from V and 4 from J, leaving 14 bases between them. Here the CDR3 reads CASSVGFSAAYEQYF. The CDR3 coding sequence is TGTGCCAGCAGCGTAGGATTTAGCGCGGCTTACGAGCAGTACTTC. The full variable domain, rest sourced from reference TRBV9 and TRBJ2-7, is DSGVTQTPKHLITATGQRVTLRCSPRSGDLSVYWYQQSLDQGLQFLIQYYNGEERAKGNILERFSAQQFPDLHSELNLSSLELGDSALYFCASSVGFSAAYEQYFGPGTRLTVT.

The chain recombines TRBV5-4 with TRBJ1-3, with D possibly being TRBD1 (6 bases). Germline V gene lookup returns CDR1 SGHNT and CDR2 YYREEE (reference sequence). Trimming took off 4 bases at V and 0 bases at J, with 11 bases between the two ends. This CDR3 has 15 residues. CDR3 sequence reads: CASSHGQISGNTIYF. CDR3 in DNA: TGTGCCAGCAGCCACGGACAGATCTCTGGAAACACCATATATTTT. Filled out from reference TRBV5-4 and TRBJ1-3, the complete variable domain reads ETGVTQSPTHLIKTRGQQVTLRCSSQSGHNTVSWYQQALGQGPQFIFQYYREEENGRGNFPPRFSGLQFPNYSSELNVNALELDDSALYLCASSHGQISGNTIYFGEGSWLTVV.

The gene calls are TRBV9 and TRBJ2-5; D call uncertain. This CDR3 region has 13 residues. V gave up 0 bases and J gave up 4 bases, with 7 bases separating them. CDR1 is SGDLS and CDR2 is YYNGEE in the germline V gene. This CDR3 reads CASSVGFGETQYF. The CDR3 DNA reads TGTGCCAGCAGCGTAGGATTTGGAGAGACCCAGTACTTC.

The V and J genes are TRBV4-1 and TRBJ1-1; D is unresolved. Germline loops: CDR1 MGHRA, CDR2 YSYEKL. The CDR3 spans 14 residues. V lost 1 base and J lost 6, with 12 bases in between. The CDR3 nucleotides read TGCGCCAGCAGCCAAGTCTTTCGGGCTCCTGAAGCTTTCTTT. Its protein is CASSQVFRAPEAFF.

Written as DNA, the CDR3 is TGTGCCACCAGCGGAGGTTTTGGAAACTATGGCTACACCTTC. Translation: CATSGGFGNYGYTF. The chain couples TRBV15 to TRBJ1-2; D not resolved. There are 14 residues in the CDR3. From germline, CDR1 is LNHNV and CDR2 YYDKDF (reference sequence). The ends were cut back, 5 bases at V and 2 bases at J, with 12 bases in the middle.

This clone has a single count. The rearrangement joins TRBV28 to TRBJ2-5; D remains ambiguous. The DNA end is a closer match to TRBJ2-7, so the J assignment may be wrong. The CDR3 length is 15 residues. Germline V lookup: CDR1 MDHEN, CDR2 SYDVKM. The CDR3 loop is CASSLPTKGSYEQYF. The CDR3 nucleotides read TGTGCCAGCAGCCTCCCCACAAAAGGTTCCTACGAGCAGTACTTC.

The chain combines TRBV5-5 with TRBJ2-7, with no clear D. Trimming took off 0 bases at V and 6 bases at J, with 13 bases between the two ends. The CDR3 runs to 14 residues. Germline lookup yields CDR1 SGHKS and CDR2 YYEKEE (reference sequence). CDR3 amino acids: CASSLEGESPEQYF. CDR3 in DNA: TGTGCCAGCAGCTTGGAAGGTGAGAGTCCCGAGCAGTACTTC.